This entry lists 24 T cell receptor beta chains sequenced from one sample in a study of T cells in localized non-small cell lung cancer (dated by TCRdb to about 2020). Libraries came from the immunoSEQ multiplex PCR assay. Sourced from immuneACCESS, this table was stored by TCRdb with only in-frame sequences that have V and J called. A share of the clones is absent; for the studies checked, an unresolved V gene accounts for under half, and the remainder has no known explanation. The sample records approximately 88,000 clones, around 90% of which are singletons. The ten largest make up over 4% of the sample. The sample consisted of PBMCs, taken before any cancer treatment. These receptors all come from a woman between 35 and 70 years old with stage II squamous cell lung carcinoma.

The J gene is TRBJ1-2, the V gene TRBV10-3; the D is unclear. Deletions cut 2 bases from V and 4 bases from J, with 11 bases between. The V gene's germline CDR1 is ENHRY and CDR2 SYGVKD. The CDR3 length is 14 residues. The CDR3 nucleotides are TGTGCCATCAGTGAGCCCCGAGGTGTCTATGGCTACACCTTC. It is translated as CAISEPRGVYGYTF.

The chain couples TRBV5-6 to TRBJ1-3; 9 nucleotides match TRBD1. The ends lost 4 bases at V and 0 bases at J; junction bases unmatched: 8. CDR1 and CDR2 (germline): SGHDT, YYEEEE. The CDR3 loop spans 17 amino acids. The CDR3 spells CASSGTGSPLSGNTIYF. For the CDR3, the DNA is TGTGCCAGCAGCGGGACAGGGTCCCCTCTCTCTGGAAACACCATATATTTT.

The V call is TRBV27, the J call TRBJ1-3, with 7 bases aligning to TRBD1. Trimming cost V 5 bases and J 0 bases; bases outside gene matches: 4. CDR3 length: 15 residues. The V gene's germline CDR1 is MNHEY and CDR2 SMNVEV (reference sequence). DNA of the CDR3: TGTGCCAGCAGTGACGGGACAGCCTCTGGAAACACCATATATTTT. As protein: CASSDGTASGNTIYF.

The rearrangement uses TRBV27 and TRBJ2-6; possible D gene TRBD1, 6 bases. Germline lookup yields CDR1 MNHEY and CDR2 SMNVEV (reference sequence). V shed 3 bases and J shed 0 bases, with 21 bases lying between them. The length of the CDR3 is 20 residues. DNA of the CDR3: TGTGCCAGCAGTTTCAGGGGCAGGACGGGGAAGCTCTCTGGGGCCAACGTCCTGACTTTC. Translation: CASSFRGRTGKLSGANVLTF. The full variable domain, rest sourced from reference TRBV27 and TRBJ2-6, is EAQVTQNPRYLITVTGKKLTVTCSQNMNHEYMSWYRQDPGLGLRQIYYSMNVEVTDKGDVPEGYKVSRKEKRNFPLILESPSPNQTSLYFCASSFRGRTGKLSGANVLTFGAGSRLTVL.

In this sample, this clone turned up a few times. V usage is TRBV9 and J usage is TRBJ2-3; 11 bases match TRBD2. Unmatched junction bases numbered 3, after V lost 1 base and J lost 2 bases. Looked up from germline, CDR1 is SGDLS and CDR2 is YYNGEE. CDR3 length: 16 residues. CDR3 coding DNA: TGTGCCAGCAGCGTACTAGCGGGGGGACCCACAGATACGCAGTATTTT. Translation: CASSVLAGGPTDTQYF.

This clone has only one observation. V usage is TRBV5-4 and J usage is TRBJ2-1, with D perhaps being TRBD1 or TRBD2 (5 bases each). Germline CDR1 is SGHNT and CDR2 is YYREEE (reference sequence). The CDR3 runs 12 residues. Between the trimmed V and J ends, which lost 2 bases and 9 bases, there was a span of 9 bases. CDR3 protein: CASSFTGLEQFF. The CDR3 DNA is TGTGCCAGCAGCTTTACGGGGCTTGAGCAGTTCTTC.

The chain uses TRBV6-4 and TRBJ1-2; the D gene is possibly TRBD1 (6 bases). Germline CDR1 is MRHNA and CDR2 is SNTAGT. V was clipped by 1 base and J by 6 bases, with 15 bases between them. The CDR3 length is 15 residues. CDR3 DNA sequence: TGTGCCAGCAGTGACTATCCGAGGGGGGCGAATGGCTACACCTTC. Protein sequence: CASSDYPRGANGYTF.

A few counts support this clone. The rearrangement joins TRBV25-1 to TRBJ1-1; D is undetermined. The CDR3 has 11 amino acids. Germline V gene lookup returns CDR1 MGHDK and CDR2 SYGVNS. CDR3: CACRDLGEAFF. Here the CDR3 DNA reads TGTGCTTGCCGCGACCTTGGTGAAGCTTTCTTT.

This rearrangement joins TRBV6-5 to TRBJ1-6, with 9 bases that match TRBD1. The germline CDR1 and CDR2 sequences are MNHEY and SVGAGI. The CDR3 extends over 16 amino acids. The V segment lost 0 bases and the J segment 9 bases; nucleotides outside the gene matches: 6. CDR3: CASSYSRGQGSSPLHF. DNA for the CDR3: TGTGCCAGCAGTTACTCGCGGGGACAGGGAAGTTCACCCCTCCACTTT.

V and J are TRBV2 and TRBJ1-2; maybe TRBD1 (5 bases). This CDR3 has 13 amino acids. The germline V gene has CDR1 SNHLY and CDR2 FYNNEI. V shed 3 bases and J shed 5 bases, with 10 bases lying between them. CDR3 protein: CASSEGSGYGYTF. Written as DNA, the CDR3 is TGTGCCAGCAGTGAGGGGTCAGGGTATGGCTACACCTTC.

This clone appeared a single time. J is TRBJ1-1 and V is TRBV11-3; D is perhaps TRBD1 (6 bases). V gave up 4 bases and J gave up 6 bases, with 12 bases separating them. The CDR3 extends over 13 amino acids. The germline V gene has CDR1 SGHNT and CDR2 YENEEA. This CDR3 reads CASSSTRGAEAFF. CDR3 bases: TGTGCCAGCAGCTCGACTAGGGGGGCTGAAGCTTTCTTT.

The gene calls are TRBV6-5 and TRBJ1-5, with D possibly TRBD1 on 5 matching bases. CDR3 length equals 15 residues. Trimming took 6 bases from V and 0 from J, leaving 12 bases between them. CDR1 is MNHEY and CDR2 is SVGAGI in the germline V gene. The CDR3 DNA reads TGTGCCAGCAGGCACGACAGTTATAGCAATCAGCCCCAGCATTTT. It yields the protein CASRHDSYSNQPQHF.

This chain joins TRBV6-1 and TRBJ2-1; 15 bases map to TRBD2. Trimming cost V 6 bases and J 12 bases; bases outside gene matches: 6. CDR1 is MNHNS, CDR2 SASEGT, per germline. The CDR3 is made up of 14 amino acids. CDR3: CASSIGLAGGRQFF. In DNA, the CDR3 is TGTGCCAGCAGCATAGGACTAGCGGGAGGGAGGCAGTTCTTC.

The rearrangement uses TRBV7-9 and TRBJ2-5; D might be TRBD1 or TRBD2, each matching 5 bases. The CDR3 is 15 amino acids. Germline V gene data show CDR1 as SEHNR and CDR2 as FQNEAQ (reference sequence). Deletions cut 2 bases from V and 2 bases from J, with 12 bases between. The CDR3 nucleotides are TGTGCCAGCAGCTTAATGTCTGGGGGACAAGAGACCCAGTACTTC. It codes for CASSLMSGGQETQYF.

The gene calls are TRBV2 and TRBJ2-5; 9 nucleotides agree with TRBD2. Germline trimming cut 4 bases from V and 5 bases from J; bases unmatched to any gene: 8. This CDR3 is built from 15 residues. The V gene's germline CDR1 is SNHLY and CDR2 FYNNEI. The CDR3 DNA reads TGTGCCAGCAGTGCGGCGGGGGGGGTGGTGGAGACCCAGTACTTC. Protein product: CASSAAGGVVETQYF.

This chain uses TRBV5-1 with TRBJ1-1; maybe TRBD1 (6 bases). The CDR3 covers 14 residues. Trimming pared 0 bases from V and 1 base from J, leaving 7 bases between. The germline V gene has CDR1 SGHRS and CDR2 YFSETQ. DNA for the CDR3: TGCGCCAGCAGCTTGGTGGGACAGAACACTGAAGCTTTCTTT. It is translated as CASSLVGQNTEAFF.

This sequence joins TRBV6-5 and TRBJ2-5; 8 bases fit TRBD2. With 0 bases clipped from V and 3 bases from J, the junction kept 0 bases outside the gene matches. The CDR3 contains 14 residues. Germline CDR1 MNHEY, CDR2 SVGAGI. The CDR3 DNA is TGTGCCAGCAGTTACTCTAGCGGGAAAGAGACCCAGTACTTC. Amino acids: CASSYSSGKETQYF.

The chain employs TRBV6-5 and TRBJ2-7; 9 bases align to TRBD2. Germline loops: CDR1 MNHEY, CDR2 SVGAGI. The V and J ends lost 2 bases and 4 bases, in that order; junction bases with no gene match: 6. CDR3 length: 15 residues. The chain's CDR3 is CASSYRLAVGYEQYF. DNA for the CDR3: TGTGCCAGCAGTTACCGACTAGCGGTGGGGTACGAGCAGTACTTC.

This sequence joins TRBV7-9 and TRBJ1-2; D is perhaps TRBD1 (6 bases). Trimming shortened V by 3 bases and J by 3 bases, and 14 bases separated the two germline ends. Germline V gene lookup returns CDR1 SEHNR and CDR2 FQNEAQ (reference sequence). This CDR3 contains 15 residues. The CDR3 is CASSLFAPGDYGYTF. Here the CDR3 DNA reads TGTGCCAGCAGCTTGTTTGCCCCAGGGGACTATGGCTACACCTTC.

Here the CDR3 reads CASSYRPKDYGYTF. CDR3 nucleotide sequence: TGTGCCAGCTCTTACAGACCTAAAGACTATGGCTACACCTTC. The V call is TRBV6-5, the J call TRBJ1-2; D call uncertain. Germline V gene data show CDR1 as MNHEY and CDR2 as SVGAGI. Trimming removed 8 bases from V and 3 bases from J, with 16 bases in between. The CDR3 is 14 residues long.

This clone has a handful of counts. The J gene is TRBJ2-3, the V gene TRBV5-1, with 9 bases identical to TRBD1. The CDR3 runs to 16 residues. The germline gives CDR1 SGHRS, CDR2 YFSETQ. The ends lost 0 bases at V and 3 bases at J; junction bases unmatched: 5. The CDR3 sequence is CASSLGDREFTDTQYF. DNA of the CDR3: TGCGCCAGCAGCTTGGGGGACAGGGAATTTACAGATACGCAGTATTTT.

This clone was observed once. V gene TRBV6-1 combines with J gene TRBJ2-1; 7 nucleotides line up with TRBD2. The V and J ends lost 6 bases and 4 bases, in that order; junction bases with no gene match: 9. CDR3 size: 15 residues. Germline CDR1 MNHNS, CDR2 SASEGT. CDR3 in DNA: TGTGCCAGCAGGGGGGGAGCGGGGCCTTACAATGAGCAGTTCTTC. Translation gives CASRGGAGPYNEQFF.

This rearrangement joins TRBV6-1 to TRBJ2-7, with no clear D. The CDR3 covers 14 residues. V was shortened by 2 bases and J by 0 bases, with 8 bases between the two germline ends. Germline V gene sequence: CDR1 MNHNS, CDR2 SASEGT. The CDR3 sequence is CASSEIPSSYEQYF. CDR3 nucleotide sequence: TGTGCCAGCAGTGAAATCCCAAGCTCCTACGAGCAGTACTTC.

About this clone: The same CDR3 arises from other DNA sequences in this sample as well. The chain combines TRBV4-2 with TRBJ2-7; D ambiguous. Germline lookup yields CDR1 LGHNA and CDR2 YNFKEQ. The V end lost 1 base, the J end lost 0 bases, and 7 bases lay between the germline ends. The CDR3 extends over 14 amino acids. For the CDR3, the DNA is TGTGCCAGCAGCCAAGTGGGCAGCTCCTACGAGCAGTACTTC. It codes for CASSQVGSSYEQYF.